This TCR beta chain was sequenced for a study of blood T cell repertoires in COVID-19. Overall study: The United States, Italy and Spain provided the acute and convalescent COVID-19 samples. T cells, B-cell-depleted T cells, or PBMCs supplied cDNA or gDNA.

Per the original data handling: Reference gene primers were amplified, and this amplification served to estimate nucleated cell counts. Data came from immunoSEQ multiplex PCR; TCRdb stores just in-frame clones and leaves some out. The V and J calls and the clone size are those of that table, but D and trimming were determined from the DNA. The repertoire has approximately 150,000 clones, around 83% of them found once; the top ten carry around 8.4%. Sequencing input: peripheral blood. This TCR was recovered from an older woman with acute or convalescent COVID-19.

CDR3 protein: CASSAQGTGWEYTGELFF. The CDR3 DNA is TGTGCCAGCAGCGCTCAAGGGACAGGGTGGGAATACACCGGGGAGCTGTTTTTT. The V and J genes are TRBV5-6 and TRBJ2-2, with 9 nucleotides matching TRBD1. Germline trimming cut 4 bases from V and 3 bases from J; bases unmatched to any gene: 13. Germline loops: CDR1 SGHDT, CDR2 YYEEEE. The CDR3 has 18 amino acids.